These 14 T cell receptor beta chains were sequenced from one sample in a study of T cell changes during pregnancy in multiple sclerosis. The table came from immunoSEQ multiplex PCR; TCRdb's copy has only in-frame clones and leaves some out. The profile shows about 100,000 clones, 94% of them singletons. The input for sequencing was peripheral blood, taken before pregnancy. These receptors all stem from a female donor with multiple sclerosis, enrolled in a pregnancy study.

CDR3 loop: CASSTQTGTYGYTF. The CDR3 nucleotides are TGTGCCAGCAGCACCCAGACAGGGACCTATGGCTACACCTTC. The rearrangement uses TRBV14 and TRBJ1-2; 7 positions match TRBD1. J was trimmed by 4 bases and V by 5 bases; bases with no gene match: 7. Germline V lookup: CDR1 SGHDN, CDR2 FVKESK. This CDR3 has 14 residues.

This sequence joins TRBV27 and TRBJ2-5; maybe TRBD1 (6 bases). Per germline, CDR1 MNHEY and CDR2 SMNVEV (reference sequence). V shed 6 bases and J shed 0 bases, with 14 bases lying between them. There are 15 residues in the CDR3. CDR3: CASSVGQPYQETQYF. The CDR3 nucleotides are TGTGCCAGCAGCGTCGGACAGCCGTACCAAGAGACCCAGTACTTC.

The rearrangement joins TRBV5-1 to TRBJ2-7, with D possibly being TRBD1 (6 bases). The V end lost 7 bases, the J end lost 4 bases, and 12 bases lay between the germline ends. Per the germline V gene, CDR1 is SGHRS and CDR2 is YFSETQ. The CDR3 totals 12 residues. CDR3 nucleotide sequence: TGCGCCAGCGGCGAACAGGGTTACGAGCAGTACTTC. This translates into CASGEQGYEQYF.

This clone was observed once. V usage is TRBV27 and J usage is TRBJ1-1, with D tentatively TRBD1 (5 bases). Germline assignment: CDR1 MNHEY and CDR2 SMNVEV (reference sequence). V lost 4 bases to trimming and J lost 0 bases, with 12 bases between them. The CDR3 consists of 15 residues. The CDR3 DNA reads as TGTGCCAGCAGTTCGGCAGGGTATCTGAACACTGAAGCTTTCTTT. It translates to CASSSAGYLNTEAFF.

V gene TRBV5-1 combines with J gene TRBJ2-7; D is unclear. CDR3 length: 15 amino acids. With 4 bases removed from V and 5 bases from J, the gap between germline ends came to 19 bases. Germline V gives CDR1 SGHRS, CDR2 YFSETQ. In DNA, the CDR3 is TGCGCCAGCAGCCTCCTTGCCCAGAAAACAAACGAGCAGTACTTC. Protein: CASSLLAQKTNEQYF.

V is TRBV7-9 and J is TRBJ2-5, with 9 bases aligning to TRBD1. This CDR3 is built from 15 residues. The germline V gene encodes CDR1 SEHNR and CDR2 FQNEAQ (reference sequence). Trimming removed 2 bases from V and 4 bases from J; junction bases left unmatched: 5. CDR3 region: CASSLNRGRGETQYF. The DNA of the CDR3 is TGTGCCAGCAGCTTAAACAGGGGGCGAGGAGAGACCCAGTACTTC.

The rearrangement joins TRBV4-2 to TRBJ2-5, with D unclear. Germline loops: CDR1 LGHNA, CDR2 YNFKEQ. The CDR3 length is 11 residues. Deletions cut 10 bases from V and 4 bases from J, with 10 bases between. CDR3 coding DNA: TGTGCCACCCGGTACGGAGAGACCCAGTACTTC. Its translation is CATRYGETQYF.

The gene calls are TRBV11-3 and TRBJ2-1, with 9 bases matching TRBD1. The CDR3 extends over 14 amino acids. Unmatched junction bases numbered 7, after V lost 6 bases and J lost 7 bases. The germline V gene encodes CDR1 SGHNT and CDR2 YENEEA. CDR3 sequence reads: CASRPGQGSNEQFF. DNA for the CDR3: TGTGCCAGCAGGCCGGGACAGGGTTCGAATGAGCAGTTCTTC. Drawing the rest from reference TRBV11-3 and TRBJ2-1, the complete variable domain is EAGVVQSPRYKIIEKKQPVAFWCNPISGHNTLYWYLQNLGQGPELLIRYENEEAVDDSQLPKDRFSAERLKGVDSTLKIQPAELGDSAVYLCASRPGQGSNEQFFGPGTRLTVL.

The rearrangement joins TRBV6-1 to TRBJ1-1, with TRBD1 matching over 8 bases. CDR1 is MNHNS and CDR2 is SASEGT in the germline V gene. V gave up 6 bases and J gave up 0 bases; unmatched junction bases: 6. This CDR3 contains 15 residues. CDR3 loop: CASSPGQGLNTEAFF. The CDR3 DNA reads as TGTGCCAGCAGCCCCGGACAGGGTTTGAACACTGAAGCTTTCTTT.

This clone was observed a handful of times. The genes are TRBV28 and TRBJ1-1; TRBD1 agrees at 9 bases. The V segment lost 2 bases and the J segment 5 bases; nucleotides outside the gene matches: 3. This CDR3 contains 14 residues. CDR1 MDHEN and CDR2 SYDVKM come from the germline V gene. CDR3 sequence reads: CASSLNRGRTEAFF. Written as DNA, the CDR3 is TGTGCCAGCAGTTTAAACAGGGGGCGGACTGAAGCTTTCTTT.

V gene TRBV4-1 combines with J gene TRBJ1-5; the match to TRBD1 covers 8 bases. In germline, CDR1 is MGHRA, CDR2 YSYEKL. The CDR3 has 16 amino acids. Germline trimming cut 0 bases from V and 11 bases from J; bases unmatched to any gene: 12. The CDR3 sequence: CASSQDPGQGLRAQHF. DNA for the CDR3: TGCGCCAGCAGCCAAGATCCAGGACAGGGACTTAGGGCCCAGCATTTT.

This clone was seen once. The chain couples TRBV9 to TRBJ2-4; D ambiguous. The CDR3 consists of 15 residues. Germline V gene lookup returns CDR1 SGDLS and CDR2 YYNGEE. The ends were cut back, 5 bases at V and 0 bases at J, with 12 bases in the middle. CDR3 sequence: CASSPGGLAKNIQYF. CDR3 DNA sequence: TGTGCCAGCAGTCCCGGCGGATTAGCCAAAAACATTCAGTACTTC.

This chain uses TRBV5-1 with TRBJ2-3; 11 bases agree with TRBD2. Germline-derived CDR1 and CDR2 are SGHRS and YFSETQ. This CDR3 comprises 14 residues. J was trimmed by 6 bases and V by 4 bases; bases with no gene match: 4. Here the CDR3 reads CASSRTSGSDTQYF. In DNA form, the CDR3 reads TGCGCCAGCAGCCGGACTAGCGGGTCCGATACGCAGTATTTT.

The rearrangement links TRBV28 to TRBJ1-2; D might be TRBD1 (6 bases). CDR1 is MDHEN, CDR2 SYDVKM, per germline. The V end was cut by 1 base, the J end by 6 bases, with 12 bases between. The CDR3 is made up of 14 amino acids. The CDR3 bases are TGTGCCAGCAGTTTATTACAAAACAGGGATGGCTACACCTTC. As protein: CASSLLQNRDGYTF.